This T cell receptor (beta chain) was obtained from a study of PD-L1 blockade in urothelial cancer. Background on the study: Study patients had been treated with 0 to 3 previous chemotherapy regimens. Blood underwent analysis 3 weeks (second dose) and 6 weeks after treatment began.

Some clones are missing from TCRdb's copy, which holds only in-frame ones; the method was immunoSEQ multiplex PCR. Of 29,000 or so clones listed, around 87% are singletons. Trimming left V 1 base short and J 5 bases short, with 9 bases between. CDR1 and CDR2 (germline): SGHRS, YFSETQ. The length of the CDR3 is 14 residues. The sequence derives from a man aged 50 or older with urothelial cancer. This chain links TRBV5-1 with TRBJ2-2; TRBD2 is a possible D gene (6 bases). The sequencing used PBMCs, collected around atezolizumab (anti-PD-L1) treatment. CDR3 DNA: TGCGCCAGCAGCTTGTCTGGGGGGACCGGGGAGCTGTTTTTT. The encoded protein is CASSLSGGTGELFF. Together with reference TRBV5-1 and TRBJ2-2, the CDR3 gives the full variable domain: KAGVTQTPRYLIKTRGQQVTLSCSPISGHRSVSWYQQTPGQGLQFLFEYFSETQRNKGNFPGRFSGRQFSNSRSEMNVSTLELGDSALYLCASSLSGGTGELFFGEGSRLTVL.